The next 30 T cell receptor beta chains were all read from a single sample in a study of beta chain features in type 1 diabetes. Overall study findings and caveats: When Type 1 diabetes patients were examined, their TCRB CDR3s proved moderately but significantly shorter in all four CD4+ subsets.

Every isolated RNA sample was fully reverse transcribed, so sequencing captured expressed TCRB transcripts. TCRdb's table, derived via immunoSEQ multiplex PCR, lists solely in-frame clones and lacks some. This sample yields 160,000 or so clones, of which about 8.1% are seen a single time; more than 0.5% belongs to the top ten. Which antigens these TCRs recognize remains unknown. The sample comprised central memory CD4+ T cells from blood. These receptors were taken from a woman under 30 with type 1 diabetes.

This clone was picked up a small number of times. CDR3: CASSRRDEQYF. The DNA for the CDR3 is TGTGCCAGCAGTAGGAGGGACGAGCAGTACTTC. V gene TRBV2 combines with J gene TRBJ2-7, with TRBD2 as a possible D gene (6 bases). The CDR3 contains 11 residues. CDR1 is SNHLY, CDR2 FYNNEI, per germline. Trimming took 5 bases from V and 5 from J, leaving 7 bases between them.

This chain links TRBV28 with TRBJ2-7, with TRBD1 identical over 7 bases. Trimming at V came to 6 bases and at J to 6 bases, leaving 8 bases not matched to a gene. This CDR3 comprises 13 residues. Per germline, CDR1 MDHEN and CDR2 SYDVKM. This chain's CDR3 is CASRSGQALEQYF. The CDR3 region has the DNA TGTGCCAGCAGGAGCGGACAGGCTCTCGAGCAGTACTTC.

This clone was counted only a few times. This sequence joins TRBV9 and TRBJ1-4; 7 bases fit TRBD1. The V segment lost 4 bases and the J segment 7 bases; nucleotides outside the gene matches: 4. The CDR3 totals 13 residues. Germline V gene sequence: CDR1 SGDLS, CDR2 YYNGEE. CDR3 nucleotides: TGTGCCAGCAGCTTACGACAGGGTGAAAAACTGTTTTTT. This translates into CASSLRQGEKLFF. Full variable domain (remainder filled in from reference TRBV9 and TRBJ1-4): DSGVTQTPKHLITATGQRVTLRCSPRSGDLSVYWYQQSLDQGLQFLIQYYNGEERAKGNILERFSAQQFPDLHSELNLSSLELGDSALYFCASSLRQGEKLFFGSGTQLSVL.

This chain links TRBV15 with TRBJ1-6; D remains unclear. The CDR3 has 15 residues. Germline CDR1 reads LNHNV; CDR2 reads YYDKDF (reference sequence). V was cut by 0 bases and J by 7 bases, with 10 bases left in between. The CDR3 coding sequence is TGTGCCACCAGCAGAGATTTTACTAACAATTCACCCCTCCACTTT. As protein: CATSRDFTNNSPLHF.

At least ten counts were recorded for this clone. V gene TRBV7-2 combines with J gene TRBJ2-2, with D possibly being TRBD1 (5 bases). V was pared by 5 bases and J by 4 bases, with 17 bases between. Germline lookup yields CDR1 SGHTA and CDR2 FQGNSA. CDR3 size: 16 residues. The CDR3 DNA reads as TGTGCCAGCAGCCAACAGGCGCAATCGGGCACCGGGGAGCTGTTTTTT. Its translation: CASSQQAQSGTGELFF. Based on the CDR3 plus reference TRBV7-2 and TRBJ2-2, the full variable domain is GAGVSQSPSNKVTEKGKDVELRCDPISGHTALYWYRQSLGQGLEFLIYFQGNSAPDKSGLPSDRFSAERTGGSVSTLTIQRTQQEDSAVYLCASSQQAQSGTGELFFGEGSRLTVL.

The chain uses TRBV11-2 and TRBJ2-5, with 7 bases that match TRBD1. The trim removed 5 bases at V and 1 base at J, leaving 4 bases unmatched. Germline CDR1 is SGHAT and CDR2 is FQNNGV. The CDR3 runs 14 residues. The CDR3 nucleotides are TGTGCCAGCAGCCCGACAGGGCTCCAAGAGACCCAGTACTTC. Amino acids: CASSPTGLQETQYF.

This chain joins TRBV18 and TRBJ2-3; 9 bases map to TRBD1. The CDR3 sequence is 15 residues long. V trimming: 2 bases; J trimming: 2 bases; junction bases outside the gene matches: 2. The germline V gene encodes CDR1 KGHSH and CDR2 LQKENI. CDR3 DNA: TGTGCCAGCTCACCAGGGACAGGGTTCACAGATACGCAGTATTTT. This sequence encodes CASSPGTGFTDTQYF.

The rearrangement links TRBV11-2 to TRBJ2-3; 7 bases align to TRBD2. Germline V gene lookup returns CDR1 SGHAT and CDR2 FQNNGV. V lost 3 bases and J lost 6; bases outside the gene matches: 12. This CDR3 comprises 16 residues. CDR3: CASSFSPRGGGDTQYF. CDR3 DNA sequence: TGTGCCAGCAGCTTCTCCCCCCGGGGCGGGGGTGATACGCAGTATTTT.

This clone was recorded a few times. The chain is built from TRBV4-1 and TRBJ2-7; 10 bases are shared with TRBD1. CDR1 MGHRA and CDR2 YSYEKL come from the germline V gene. Trimming removed 0 bases from V and 4 bases from J; junction bases left unmatched: 6. This CDR3 region has 16 residues. Here the CDR3 reads CASSQEWGQGTYEQYF. The CDR3 DNA sequence: TGCGCCAGCAGCCAAGAGTGGGGACAGGGGACTTACGAGCAGTACTTC.

This clone has more than one count but fewer than ten. This sequence joins TRBV14 and TRBJ2-5; 11 nucleotides line up with TRBD1. The trim removed 1 base at V and 4 bases at J, leaving 2 bases unmatched. CDR1 and CDR2 (germline): SGHDN, FVKESK. This CDR3 spans 15 amino acids. The CDR3 region has the DNA TGTGCCAGCAGCCAAGGCGGGACAGGGGGAGAGACCCAGTACTTC. Translated, it gives CASSQGGTGGETQYF.

Only a few counts were recorded for this clone. The chain has TRBV6-5 and TRBJ2-7; a possible D gene is TRBD1 (5 bases). V gave up 5 bases and J gave up 6 bases, with 14 bases separating them. This CDR3 spans 13 amino acids. Per the germline V gene, CDR1 is MNHEY and CDR2 is SVGAGI. CDR3 protein: CASSPRQGSEQYF. CDR3 bases: TGTGCCAGCAGTCCCCGGCAGGGATCCGAGCAGTACTTC.

The rearrangement links TRBV6-5 to TRBJ1-2; 7 bases match TRBD1. This CDR3 is 12 amino acids long. V lost 10 bases, J lost 0 bases, and 2 bases stayed unmatched. The germline gives CDR1 MNHEY, CDR2 SVGAGI. The CDR3 nucleotides are TGTGCCAAAGGGACAGCTAACTATGGCTACACCTTC. Its protein product is CAKGTANYGYTF.

The rearrangement uses TRBV27 and TRBJ2-5; D gene uncertain. The germline CDR1 and CDR2 sequences are MNHEY and SMNVEV (reference sequence). Between the trimmed V and J ends, which lost 5 bases and 0 bases, there was a span of 13 bases. CDR3 length: 15 residues. CDR3 loop: CASSEFRLNQETQYF. CDR3 DNA sequence: TGTGCCAGCAGTGAGTTCAGACTCAACCAAGAGACCCAGTACTTC.

The chain's CDR3 is CASSSSGQGGGRALGYTF. The CDR3 DNA reads TGTGCCAGCAGCTCCTCGGGACAGGGTGGAGGGAGGGCTTTAGGCTACACCTTC. This chain uses TRBV9 with TRBJ1-2; 9 bases align to TRBD1. This CDR3 contains 18 residues. Germline V gene sequence: CDR1 SGDLS, CDR2 YYNGEE. V was pared by 4 bases and J by 8 bases, with 21 bases of the junction left unmatched.

The chain links TRBV7-9 to TRBJ2-3; 8 bases match TRBD1. Germline CDR1 SEHNR, CDR2 FQNEAQ (reference sequence). With 6 bases clipped from V and 3 bases from J, the junction kept 5 bases outside the gene matches. CDR3 length: 14 residues. In DNA form, the CDR3 reads TGTGCCAGCAGTTTGACAGGGGTTACAGATACGCAGTATTTT. Protein: CASSLTGVTDTQYF.

Only a few counts were recorded for this clone. The chain has TRBV14 and TRBJ2-1, with 8 bases identical to TRBD2. The CDR3 loop spans 15 amino acids. CDR1 and CDR2 (germline): SGHDN, FVKESK. V was pared by 4 bases and J by 2 bases, with 4 bases of the junction left unmatched. In DNA, the CDR3 is TGTGCCAGCAGCCGGTCGGGGGGGCCCTACAATGAGCAGTTCTTC. It encodes CASSRSGGPYNEQFF.

J is TRBJ2-7 and V is TRBV25-1, with D possibly matching TRBD2 (5 bases). The germline V gene encodes CDR1 MGHDK and CDR2 SYGVNS. This CDR3 is 15 amino acids long. Deletions cut 6 bases from V and 6 bases from J, with 21 bases between. The CDR3: CASSGSGSKVGEQYF. CDR3 nucleotides: TGTGCCAGCAGCGGGTCGGGAAGTAAAGTGGGCGAGCAGTACTTC.

CDR3 protein: CASSQSRGLAADEQFF. The CDR3 nucleotides read TGTGCCAGCAGCCAATCCCGGGGACTAGCGGCTGATGAGCAGTTCTTC. The chain couples TRBV14 to TRBJ2-1; 11 bases are shared with TRBD2. This CDR3 comprises 16 residues. The germline V gene has CDR1 SGHDN and CDR2 FVKESK. The V and J ends lost 2 bases and 8 bases, in that order; junction bases with no gene match: 8. The whole variable domain, filled in from reference TRBV14 and TRBJ2-1, reads EAGVTQFPSHSVIEKGQTVTLRCDPISGHDNLYWYRRVMGKEIKFLLHFVKESKQDESGMPNNRFLAERTGGTYSTLKVQPAELEDSGVYFCASSQSRGLAADEQFFGPGTRLTVL.

The sample holds a few counts of this clone. V is TRBV29-1 and J is TRBJ2-5, with D unresolved. The CDR3 sequence is 13 residues long. V lost 4 bases and J lost 5, with 14 bases in between. Germline V gene data show CDR1 as SQVTM and CDR2 as ANQGSEA. CDR3 DNA: TGCAGCGTTGCAAACGGAGAGTGGGAGACCCAGTACTTC. The encoded protein is CSVANGEWETQYF.

The chain links TRBV30 to TRBJ2-7; 10 bases align to TRBD2. Germline V gene sequence: CDR1 GTSNPN, CDR2 SVGIG (reference sequence). The CDR3 length is 16 residues. V shed 2 bases and J 1 base; nucleotides not matched to a gene: 8. Here the CDR3 reads CAWSYTSGISSYEQYF. DNA of the CDR3: TGTGCCTGGAGTTACACTAGCGGGATATCATCCTACGAGCAGTACTTC.

This clone has just a few counts. V gene TRBV19 combines with J gene TRBJ2-1; TRBD2 is a possible D gene (6 bases). Germline CDR1 and CDR2: LNHDA and SQIVND (reference sequence). Trimming took off 7 bases at V and 8 bases at J, with 21 bases between the two ends. This CDR3 region has 15 residues. The CDR3 DNA is TGTGCCAGTACCGATGGGTGGGCGGGAATCCATGAGCAGTTCTTC. Its translation is CASTDGWAGIHEQFF.

This clone was counted a few times. The rearrangement uses TRBV7-3 and TRBJ2-7; 7 bases align to TRBD1. Germline lookup yields CDR1 SGHTA and CDR2 FQGTGA. This CDR3 contains 14 residues. V lost 3 bases and J lost 7; bases outside the gene matches: 9. The CDR3 DNA follows: TGTGCCAGCAGCTTTCATGAGGGGGCGCGGGAGCAGTACTTC. Its protein product is CASSFHEGAREQYF.

This clone was seen a few times. J is TRBJ2-6 and V is TRBV28; TRBD1 matches at 8 bases. Per germline, CDR1 MDHEN and CDR2 SYDVKM. This CDR3 spans 19 amino acids. V lost 4 bases, J lost 0 bases, and 11 bases stayed unmatched. The CDR3 sequence: CASSSLPGGRSSGANVLTF. The DNA for the CDR3 is TGTGCCAGCAGTTCTCTCCCAGGGGGCCGTTCCTCTGGGGCCAACGTCCTGACTTTC.

This clone occurred a few times. The chain uses TRBV7-2 and TRBJ2-6, with D perhaps matching TRBD1 (6 bases). The CDR3 spans 15 residues. Between the trimmed V and J ends, which lost 3 bases and 4 bases, there was a span of 10 bases. Germline CDR1 reads SGHTA; CDR2 reads FQGNSA. The CDR3 is CASSLVGTGANVLTF. CDR3 nucleotides: TGTGCCAGCAGCTTGGTGGGGACAGGGGCCAACGTCCTGACTTTC.

The genes are TRBV30 and TRBJ2-7; 8 positions agree with TRBD2. Losses at the gene ends were 1 base for V and 6 bases for J; bases not matched to a gene: 5. The CDR3 sequence is 13 residues long. The germline gives CDR1 GTSNPN, CDR2 SVGIG (reference sequence). CDR3 coding DNA: TGTGCCTGGAGTGCGGGAGGGCCGGGCGAGCAGTACTTC. The encoded protein is CAWSAGGPGEQYF.

The chain has TRBV15 and TRBJ1-5, with 9 nucleotides matching TRBD1. This CDR3 is built from 17 residues. The germline V gene encodes CDR1 LNHNV and CDR2 YYDKDF (reference sequence). V shed 0 bases, J shed 4 bases, and the junction held 7 bases outside the gene matches. The DNA for the CDR3 is TGTGCCACCAGCAGAGATTTAGACGGGACAGGGAATCAGCCCCAGCATTTT. It is translated as CATSRDLDGTGNQPQHF.

CDR3 amino acids: CASTGLAGTGELFF. The CDR3 DNA sequence: TGTGCCAGCACAGGACTCGCAGGCACCGGGGAGCTGTTTTTT. The chain joins TRBV2 to TRBJ2-2, with a possible D match to TRBD2 (5 bases). Germline lookup yields CDR1 SNHLY and CDR2 FYNNEI. The CDR3 contains 14 residues. Trimming left V 7 bases short and J 4 bases short, with 13 bases between.

This clone has more than one count but fewer than ten. The chain has TRBV18 and TRBJ2-7; 10 nucleotides match TRBD2. J was trimmed by 1 base and V by 4 bases; bases with no gene match: 4. The germline V gene has CDR1 KGHSH and CDR2 LQKENI. This CDR3 region has 15 residues. This CDR3 reads CASSQSGGESYEQYF. CDR3 bases: TGTGCCAGCTCACAGAGCGGGGGGGAGTCCTACGAGCAGTACTTC.

The chain links TRBV25-1 to TRBJ2-3; no clear D gene. This CDR3 has 12 residues. V was pared by 4 bases and J by 0 bases, with 2 bases between. Germline V CDR1 and CDR2: MGHDK, SYGVNS. CDR3 amino acids: CASSASTDTQYF. CDR3 coding DNA: TGTGCCAGCAGTGCTAGCACAGATACGCAGTATTTT.

The chain recombines TRBV5-4 with TRBJ1-2; 7 bases match TRBD1. The CDR3 sequence is 12 residues long. From germline, CDR1 is SGHNT and CDR2 YYREEE (reference sequence). V was clipped by 5 bases and J by 8 bases; unmatched bases: 6. CDR3 in DNA: TGTGCCAGCAGTTCCGACAGGGTGGGCTACACCTTC. It translates to CASSSDRVGYTF.